Below are 8 T cell receptor beta chains sequenced from a single sample in a study of cytomegalovirus exposure and HLA in healthy donors. Primers for the PCR totalled 60 Vbeta and 13 Jbeta. The method was immunoSEQ multiplex PCR; TCRdb's version includes in-frame clones alone and lacks a portion of them. The sample holds more than 140,000 clones, about 80% seen once. The specimen was PBMCs. The source is a man aged 25 to 45 in good health and CMV-seropositive.

This chain joins TRBV7-2 and TRBJ2-7; the match to TRBD2 covers 9 bases. The trim removed 5 bases at V and 0 bases at J, leaving 14 bases unmatched. CDR3 length equals 18 residues. CDR1 is SGHTA and CDR2 is FQGNSA in the germline V gene. CDR3 protein: CASSLRAPSSGNSYEQYF. DNA for the CDR3: TGTGCCAGCAGCCTAAGAGCCCCCTCTAGCGGGAACTCCTACGAGCAGTACTTC. Filled out from reference TRBV7-2 and TRBJ2-7, the complete variable domain reads GAGVSQSPSNKVTEKGKDVELRCDPISGHTALYWYRQSLGQGLEFLIYFQGNSAPDKSGLPSDRFSAERTGGSVSTLTIQRTQQEDSAVYLCASSLRAPSSGNSYEQYFGPGTRLTVT.

The rearrangement links TRBV29-1 to TRBJ2-7, with 9 bases that match TRBD1. Germline lookup yields CDR1 SQVTM and CDR2 ANQGSEA. Germline trimming cut 0 bases from V and 0 bases from J; bases unmatched to any gene: 0. The CDR3 covers 14 residues. The CDR3 loop reads CSVEEQGASYEQYF. In DNA form, the CDR3 reads TGCAGCGTTGAAGAACAGGGGGCCTCCTACGAGCAGTACTTC.

Concerning this clone: The same CDR3 can be traced to other DNA sequences in this sample. The rearrangement joins TRBV2 to TRBJ1-2; tentatively, D is TRBD1 (6 bases). The CDR3 is made up of 14 amino acids. The germline V and J ends were trimmed by 4 bases and 2 bases, with 11 bases remaining between them. Looked up from germline, CDR1 is SNHLY and CDR2 is FYNNEI. CDR3 sequence reads: CASSADRPNYGYTF. The DNA for the CDR3 is TGTGCCAGCAGTGCCGACAGGCCCAACTATGGCTACACCTTC.

This clone was counted a single time. The rearrangement links TRBV11-2 to TRBJ2-3, with TRBD2 identical over 8 bases. The CDR3 is 15 amino acids. With V trimmed by 4 bases and J by 2 bases, 5 bases remained unmatched. CDR1 SGHAT and CDR2 FQNNGV come from the germline V gene. In DNA, the CDR3 is TGTGCCAGCAGCTCACGGGGGGGGTACACAGATACGCAGTATTTT. Amino acids: CASSSRGGYTDTQYF.

The V gene is TRBV21-1, the J gene TRBJ1-1. TRBV21-1 is a pseudogene. The length of the CDR3 is 15 residues. The CDR3 region is CASSKEDYLHTEAFF. In nucleotides, the CDR3 is TGTGCCAGCAGCAAAGAGGACTACCTACACACTGAAGCTTTCTTT.

This clone was detected once. CDR3 sequence reads: CASSILEFKAFF. Written as DNA, the CDR3 is TGTGCCAGCAGCATATTGGAGTTTAAAGCTTTCTTT. The chain is built from TRBV21-1 and TRBJ1-1. TRBV21-1 counts as a pseudogene. CDR3 length equals 12 residues.

The V and J genes are TRBV2 and TRBJ1-4, with D unclear. CDR1 and CDR2 from the germline V gene are SNHLY and FYNNEI. CDR3 length equals 12 residues. Trimming left V 10 bases short and J 4 bases short, with 10 bases between. CDR3 nucleotides: TGTGCCACGCGGCGGCTTAATGAAAAACTGTTTTTT. The encoded protein is CATRRLNEKLFF.

This clone was counted once. The chain has TRBV19 and TRBJ2-7; D ambiguous. This CDR3 has 14 amino acids. Germline CDR1 and CDR2: LNHDA and SQIVND (reference sequence). V was clipped by 5 bases and J by 1 base, with 12 bases between them. The chain's CDR3 is CASSESSGSYEQYF. For the CDR3, the DNA is TGTGCCAGTAGTGAGTCATCCGGGTCCTACGAGCAGTACTTC.